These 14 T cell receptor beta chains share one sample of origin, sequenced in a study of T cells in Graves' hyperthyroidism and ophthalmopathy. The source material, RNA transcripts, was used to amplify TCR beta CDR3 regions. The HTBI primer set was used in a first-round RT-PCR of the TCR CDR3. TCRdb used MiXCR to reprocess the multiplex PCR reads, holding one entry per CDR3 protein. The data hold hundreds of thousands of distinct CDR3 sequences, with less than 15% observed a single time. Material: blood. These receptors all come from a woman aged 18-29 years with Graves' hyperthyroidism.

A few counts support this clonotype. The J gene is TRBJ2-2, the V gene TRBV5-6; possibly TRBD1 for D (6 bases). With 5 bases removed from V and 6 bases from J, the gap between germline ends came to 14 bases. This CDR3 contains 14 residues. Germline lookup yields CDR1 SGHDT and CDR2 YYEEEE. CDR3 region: CASRRTGYAGELFF. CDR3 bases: TGTGCCAGCAGGCGTACAGGGTATGCCGGGGAGCTGTTTTTT.

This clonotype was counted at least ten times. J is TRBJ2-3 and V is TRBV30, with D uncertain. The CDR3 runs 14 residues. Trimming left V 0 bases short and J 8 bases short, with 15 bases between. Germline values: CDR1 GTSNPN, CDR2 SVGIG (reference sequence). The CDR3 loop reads CAWSVPIVRTTQYF. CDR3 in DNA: TGTGCCTGGAGTGTACCCATAGTTCGAACTACGCAGTATTTT.

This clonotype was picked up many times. The CDR3: CASSQGAGATDTQYF. Here the CDR3 DNA reads TGTGCCAGCAGCCAAGGGGCGGGAGCCACAGATACGCAGTATTTT. This chain joins TRBV14 and TRBJ2-3, with 7 positions matching TRBD2. Germline assignment: CDR1 SGHDN and CDR2 FVKESK. V shed 1 base, J shed 2 bases, and the junction held 3 bases outside the gene matches. There are 15 residues in the CDR3.

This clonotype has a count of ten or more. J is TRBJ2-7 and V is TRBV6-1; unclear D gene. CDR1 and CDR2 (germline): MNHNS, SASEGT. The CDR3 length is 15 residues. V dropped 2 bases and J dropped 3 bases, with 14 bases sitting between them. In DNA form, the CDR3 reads TGTGCCAGCAGTGAAAGGGATCAAGCCCTCTACGAGCAGTACTTC. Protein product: CASSERDQALYEQYF.

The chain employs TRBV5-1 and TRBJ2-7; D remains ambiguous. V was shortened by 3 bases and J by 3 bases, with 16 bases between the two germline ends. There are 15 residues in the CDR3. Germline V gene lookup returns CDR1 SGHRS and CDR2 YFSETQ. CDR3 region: CASSSSRALNYEQYF. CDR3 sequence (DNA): TGCGCCAGCAGCTCCTCCCGGGCCTTAAACTACGAGCAGTACTTC.

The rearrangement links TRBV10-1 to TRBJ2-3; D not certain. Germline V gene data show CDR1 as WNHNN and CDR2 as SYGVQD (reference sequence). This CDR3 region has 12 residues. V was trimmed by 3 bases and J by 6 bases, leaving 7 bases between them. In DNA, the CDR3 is TGCGCCAGCAGTGAATCGAGGGATACGCAGTATTTT. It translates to CASSESRDTQYF.

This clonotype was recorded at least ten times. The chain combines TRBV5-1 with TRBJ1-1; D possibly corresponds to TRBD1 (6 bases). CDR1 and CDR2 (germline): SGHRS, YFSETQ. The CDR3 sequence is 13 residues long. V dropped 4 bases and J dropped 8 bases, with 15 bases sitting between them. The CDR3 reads CASSVGQRGEAFF. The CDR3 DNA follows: TGCGCCAGCAGCGTCGGACAGCGGGGAGAAGCTTTCTTT.

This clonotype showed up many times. This chain's CDR3 is CASTQGRETQYF. In nucleotides, the CDR3 is TGTGCCAGCACACAGGGAAGAGAGACCCAGTACTTC. The V and J genes are TRBV12-3 or TRBV12-4 and TRBJ2-5; D is possibly TRBD1 (6 bases). The V end lost 7 bases, the J end lost 4 bases, and 10 bases lay between the germline ends. The CDR3 length is 12 residues.

The CDR3 DNA reads TGCAGTGCTAGGAACAGGGACACTGAAGCTTTCTTT. Amino acids: CSARNRDTEAFF. The chain links TRBV20-1 to TRBJ1-1; a weak D match, TRBD1 (6 bases). Germline-derived CDR1 and CDR2 are DFQATT and SNEGSKA (reference sequence). V lost 3 bases and J lost 3, with 8 bases in between. This CDR3 spans 12 amino acids.

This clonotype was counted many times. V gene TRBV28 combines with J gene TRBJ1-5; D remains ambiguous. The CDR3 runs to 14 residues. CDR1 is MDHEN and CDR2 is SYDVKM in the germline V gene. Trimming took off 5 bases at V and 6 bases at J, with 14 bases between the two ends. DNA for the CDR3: TGTGCCAGCAGTGTATCAGCTGTACGTCAGCCCCAGCATTTT. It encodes CASSVSAVRQPQHF.

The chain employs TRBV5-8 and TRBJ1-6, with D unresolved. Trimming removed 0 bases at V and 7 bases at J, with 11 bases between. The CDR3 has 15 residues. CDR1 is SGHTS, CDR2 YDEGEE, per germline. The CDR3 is CASSLDTTINSPLHF. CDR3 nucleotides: TGTGCCAGCAGCTTGGACACCACCATCAATTCACCCCTCCACTTT.

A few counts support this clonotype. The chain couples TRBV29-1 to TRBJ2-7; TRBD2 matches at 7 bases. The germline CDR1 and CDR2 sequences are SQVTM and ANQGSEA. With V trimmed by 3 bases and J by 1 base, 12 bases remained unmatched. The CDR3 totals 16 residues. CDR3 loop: CSVDGVGGSISYEQYF. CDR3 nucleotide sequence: TGCAGCGTTGATGGGGTAGGCGGGAGTATTTCCTACGAGCAGTACTTC.

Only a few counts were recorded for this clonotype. CDR3 protein: CASSLGRYLQEQYF. DNA for the CDR3: TGTGCCAGCAGTTTAGGCAGATACCTACAAGAGCAGTACTTC. This chain uses TRBV27 with TRBJ2-7, with no clear D. CDR1 MNHEY and CDR2 SMNVEV come from the germline V gene (reference sequence). V lost 2 bases and J 7 bases, leaving 15 bases between the germline ends. This CDR3 has 14 amino acids.

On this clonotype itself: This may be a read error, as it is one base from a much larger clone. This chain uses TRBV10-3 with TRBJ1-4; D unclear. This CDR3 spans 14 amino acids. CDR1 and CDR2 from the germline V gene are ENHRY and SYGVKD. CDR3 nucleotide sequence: TGTGCCGTCAGTGAGCCCCCGAACGAAGAAAAACTGTTTTTT. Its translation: CAVSEPPNEEKLFF.